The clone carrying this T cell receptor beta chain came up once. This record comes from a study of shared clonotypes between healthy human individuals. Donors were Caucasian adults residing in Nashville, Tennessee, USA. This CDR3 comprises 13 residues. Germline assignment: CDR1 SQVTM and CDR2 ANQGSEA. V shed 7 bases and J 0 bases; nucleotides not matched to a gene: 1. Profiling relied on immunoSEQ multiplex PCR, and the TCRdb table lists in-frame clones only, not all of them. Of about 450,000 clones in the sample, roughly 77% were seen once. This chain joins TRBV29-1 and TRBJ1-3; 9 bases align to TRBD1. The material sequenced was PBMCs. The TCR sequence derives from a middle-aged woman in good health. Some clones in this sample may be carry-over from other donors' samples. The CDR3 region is CSGTGVSGNTIYF. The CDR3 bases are TGCAGCGGGACAGGGGTCTCTGGAAACACCATATATTTT.